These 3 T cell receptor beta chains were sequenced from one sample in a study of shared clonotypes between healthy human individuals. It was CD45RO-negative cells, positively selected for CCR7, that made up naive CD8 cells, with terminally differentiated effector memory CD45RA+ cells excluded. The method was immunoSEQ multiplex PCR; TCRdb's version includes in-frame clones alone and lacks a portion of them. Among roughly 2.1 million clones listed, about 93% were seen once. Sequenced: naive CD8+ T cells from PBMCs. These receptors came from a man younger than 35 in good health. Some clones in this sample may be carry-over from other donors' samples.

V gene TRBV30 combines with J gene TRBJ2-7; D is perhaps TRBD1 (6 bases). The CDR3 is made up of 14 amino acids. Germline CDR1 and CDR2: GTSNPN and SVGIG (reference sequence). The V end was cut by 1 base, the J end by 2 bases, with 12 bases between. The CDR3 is CAWSASDRTYEQYF. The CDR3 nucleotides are TGTGCCTGGAGTGCCTCGGACAGAACCTACGAGCAGTACTTC.

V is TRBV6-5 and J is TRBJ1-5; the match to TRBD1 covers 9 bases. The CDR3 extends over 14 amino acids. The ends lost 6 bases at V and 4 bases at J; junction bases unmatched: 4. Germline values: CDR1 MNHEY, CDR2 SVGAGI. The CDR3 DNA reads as TGTGCCAGCAGCGACAGGGGGTGGAATCAGCCCCAGCATTTT. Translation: CASSDRGWNQPQHF.

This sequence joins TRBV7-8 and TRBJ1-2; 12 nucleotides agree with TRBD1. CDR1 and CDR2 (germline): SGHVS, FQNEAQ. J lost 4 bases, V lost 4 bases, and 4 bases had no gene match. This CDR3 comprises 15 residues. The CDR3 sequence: CASSWGQGASYGYTF. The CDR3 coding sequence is TGTGCCAGCAGCTGGGGACAGGGGGCGTCCTATGGCTACACCTTC.